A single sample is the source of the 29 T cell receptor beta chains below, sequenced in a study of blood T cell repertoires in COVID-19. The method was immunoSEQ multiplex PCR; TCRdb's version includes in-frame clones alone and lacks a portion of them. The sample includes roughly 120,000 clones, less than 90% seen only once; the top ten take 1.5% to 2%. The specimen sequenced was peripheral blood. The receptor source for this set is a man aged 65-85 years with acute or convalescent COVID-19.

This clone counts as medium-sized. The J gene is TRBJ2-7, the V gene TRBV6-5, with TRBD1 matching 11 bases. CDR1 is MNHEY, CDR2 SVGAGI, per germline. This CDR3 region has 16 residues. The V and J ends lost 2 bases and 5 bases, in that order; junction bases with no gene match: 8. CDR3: CASSYSVGTGGNEQYF. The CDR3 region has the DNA TGTGCCAGCAGTTACAGCGTCGGGACAGGGGGAAACGAGCAGTACTTC.

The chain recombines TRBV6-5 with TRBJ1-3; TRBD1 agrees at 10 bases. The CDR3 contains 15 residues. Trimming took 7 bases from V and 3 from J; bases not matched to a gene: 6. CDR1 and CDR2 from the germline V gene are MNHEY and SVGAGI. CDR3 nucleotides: TGTGCCAGCACCAGGACAGGGGGTAGTGGAAACACCATATATTTT. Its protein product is CASTRTGGSGNTIYF.

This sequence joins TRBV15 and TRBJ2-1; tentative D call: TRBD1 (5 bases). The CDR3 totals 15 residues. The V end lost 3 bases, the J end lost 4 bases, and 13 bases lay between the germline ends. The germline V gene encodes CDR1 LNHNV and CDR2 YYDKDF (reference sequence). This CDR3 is CATSSGLTGYNEQFF. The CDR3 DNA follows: TGTGCCACCAGCAGTGGGCTTACAGGTTACAATGAGCAGTTCTTC.

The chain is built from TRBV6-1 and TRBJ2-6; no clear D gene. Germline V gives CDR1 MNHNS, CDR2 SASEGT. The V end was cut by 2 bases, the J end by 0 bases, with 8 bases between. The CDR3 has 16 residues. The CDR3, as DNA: TGTGCCAGCAGTGAAATGAGGAGCTCTGGGGCCAACGTCCTGACTTTC. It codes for CASSEMRSSGANVLTF.

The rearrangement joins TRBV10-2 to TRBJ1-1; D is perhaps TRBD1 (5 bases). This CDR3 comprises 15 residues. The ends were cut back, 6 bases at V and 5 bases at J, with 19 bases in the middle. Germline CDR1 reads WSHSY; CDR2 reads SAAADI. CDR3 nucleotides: TGCGCCAGCAGCCTTTTACAGGCCAAGGGGACTGAAGCTTTCTTT. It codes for CASSLLQAKGTEAFF.

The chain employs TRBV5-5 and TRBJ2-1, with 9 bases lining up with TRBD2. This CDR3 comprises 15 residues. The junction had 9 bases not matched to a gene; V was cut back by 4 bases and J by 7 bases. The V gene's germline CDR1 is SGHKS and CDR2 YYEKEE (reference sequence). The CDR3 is CASSTAGAGGNEQFF. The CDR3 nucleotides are TGTGCCAGCAGCACTGCTGGCGCGGGGGGGAATGAGCAGTTCTTC.

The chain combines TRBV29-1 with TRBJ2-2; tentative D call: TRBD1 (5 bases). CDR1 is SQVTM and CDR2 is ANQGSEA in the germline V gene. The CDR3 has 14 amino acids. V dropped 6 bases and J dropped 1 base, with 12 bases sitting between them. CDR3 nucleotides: TGCAGCGTCAGTGGACAACGGAACACCGGGGAGCTGTTTTTT. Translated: CSVSGQRNTGELFF.

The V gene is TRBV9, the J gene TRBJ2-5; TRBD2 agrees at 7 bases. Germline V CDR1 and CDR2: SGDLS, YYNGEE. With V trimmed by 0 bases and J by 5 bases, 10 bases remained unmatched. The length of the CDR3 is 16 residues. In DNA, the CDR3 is TGTGCCAGCAGCGTAGCCCCGGGGGGAGGCGGGGAGACCCAGTACTTC. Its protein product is CASSVAPGGGGETQYF.

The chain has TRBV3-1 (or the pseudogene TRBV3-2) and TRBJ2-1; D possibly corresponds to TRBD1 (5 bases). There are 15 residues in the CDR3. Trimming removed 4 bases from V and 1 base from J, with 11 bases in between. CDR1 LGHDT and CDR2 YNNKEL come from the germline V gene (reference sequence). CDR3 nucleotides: TGTGCCAGCAGCCTTGATGGGGCGTCCTACAATGAGCAGTTCTTC. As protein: CASSLDGASYNEQFF.

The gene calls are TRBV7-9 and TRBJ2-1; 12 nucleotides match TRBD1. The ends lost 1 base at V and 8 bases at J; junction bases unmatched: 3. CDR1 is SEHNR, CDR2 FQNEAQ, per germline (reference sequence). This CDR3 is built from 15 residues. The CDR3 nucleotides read TGTGCCAGCAGCTTAGTGGGACAGGGGGCGTATGAGCAGTTCTTC. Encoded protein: CASSLVGQGAYEQFF.

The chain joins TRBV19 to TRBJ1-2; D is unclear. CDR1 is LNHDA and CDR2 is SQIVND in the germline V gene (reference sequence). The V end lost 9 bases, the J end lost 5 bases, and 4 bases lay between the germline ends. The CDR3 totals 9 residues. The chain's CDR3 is CASGYGYTF. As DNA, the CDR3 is TGTGCCAGCGGTTATGGCTACACCTTC.

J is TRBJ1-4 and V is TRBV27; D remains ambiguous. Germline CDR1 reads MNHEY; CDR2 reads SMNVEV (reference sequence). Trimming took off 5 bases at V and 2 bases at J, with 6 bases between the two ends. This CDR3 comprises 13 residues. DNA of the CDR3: TGTGCCAGCAGTCAGAGGACTAATGAAAAACTGTTTTTT. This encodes CASSQRTNEKLFF.

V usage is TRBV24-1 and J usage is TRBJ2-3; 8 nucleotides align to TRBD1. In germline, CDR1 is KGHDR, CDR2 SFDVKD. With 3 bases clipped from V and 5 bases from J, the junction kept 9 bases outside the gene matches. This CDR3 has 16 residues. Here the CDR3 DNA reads TGTGCCACCAGTGATCTTGGACAGGGCGAGGAAGATACGCAGTATTTT. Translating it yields CATSDLGQGEEDTQYF.

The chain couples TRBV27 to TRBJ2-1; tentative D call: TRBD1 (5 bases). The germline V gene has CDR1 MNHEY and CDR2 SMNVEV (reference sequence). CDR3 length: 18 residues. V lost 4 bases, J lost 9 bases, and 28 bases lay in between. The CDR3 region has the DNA TGTGCCAGCAGTTGGGGTCGTGTAGGCAGGGTTCCAACGGGTGAGCAGTTCTTC. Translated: CASSWGRVGRVPTGEQFF.

The CDR3 bases are TGTGCCAGCAGCCCGACCGGGACAGCGAACACCGGGGAGCTGTTTTTT. It is translated as CASSPTGTANTGELFF. The chain joins TRBV9 to TRBJ2-2; TRBD1 matches 7 bases. This CDR3 spans 16 amino acids. V lost 4 bases to trimming and J lost 0 bases; unmatched junction nucleotides: 6. CDR1 SGDLS and CDR2 YYNGEE come from the germline V gene.

CDR3 amino acids: CASSQQNGGVEQYF. The CDR3 DNA follows: TGTGCCAGCAGCCAGCAAAACGGGGGGGTCGAGCAGTACTTC. The chain carries TRBV4-2 and TRBJ2-7; 8 bases align to TRBD2. The CDR3 loop spans 14 amino acids. Germline V lookup: CDR1 LGHNA, CDR2 YNFKEQ. Trimming took 3 bases from V and 6 from J; bases not matched to a gene: 7.

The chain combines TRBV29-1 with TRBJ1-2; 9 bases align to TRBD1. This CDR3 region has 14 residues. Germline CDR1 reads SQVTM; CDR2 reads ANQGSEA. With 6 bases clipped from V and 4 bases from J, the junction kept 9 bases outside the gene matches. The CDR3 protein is CSVTPGQGPYGYTF. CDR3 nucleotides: TGCAGCGTGACACCGGGACAGGGACCCTATGGCTACACCTTC.

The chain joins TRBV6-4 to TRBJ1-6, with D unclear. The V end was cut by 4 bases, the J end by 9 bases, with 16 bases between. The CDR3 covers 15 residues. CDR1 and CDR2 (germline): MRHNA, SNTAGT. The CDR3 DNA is TGTGCCAGCAGTGCCGAGGCGGGGATAGGTTCACCCCTCCACTTT. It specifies CASSAEAGIGSPLHF.

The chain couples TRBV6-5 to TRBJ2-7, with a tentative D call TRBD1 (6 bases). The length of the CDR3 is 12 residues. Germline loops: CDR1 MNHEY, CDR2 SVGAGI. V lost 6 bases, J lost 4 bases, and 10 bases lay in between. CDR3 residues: CASSQRGYEQYF. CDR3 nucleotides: TGTGCCAGCAGCCAGAGGGGGTACGAGCAGTACTTC.

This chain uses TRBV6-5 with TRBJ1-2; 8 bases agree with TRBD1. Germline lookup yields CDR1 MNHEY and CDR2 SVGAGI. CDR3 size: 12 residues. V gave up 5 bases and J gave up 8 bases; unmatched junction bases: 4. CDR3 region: CASSLQGEGYTF. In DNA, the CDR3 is TGTGCCAGCAGTCTACAGGGGGAGGGCTACACCTTC.

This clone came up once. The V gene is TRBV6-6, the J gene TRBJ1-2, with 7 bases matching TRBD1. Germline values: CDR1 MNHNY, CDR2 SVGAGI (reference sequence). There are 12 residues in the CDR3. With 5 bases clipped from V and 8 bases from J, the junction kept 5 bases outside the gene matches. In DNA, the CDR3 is TGTGCCAGCAGTGCCGACAGGGTAGGCTACACCTTC. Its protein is CASSADRVGYTF.

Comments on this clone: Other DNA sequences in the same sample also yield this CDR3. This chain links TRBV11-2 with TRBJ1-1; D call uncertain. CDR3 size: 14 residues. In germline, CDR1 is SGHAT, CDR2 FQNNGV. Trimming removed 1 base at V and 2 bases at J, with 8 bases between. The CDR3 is CASSLGAGNTEAFF. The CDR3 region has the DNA TGTGCCAGCAGCTTAGGGGCGGGTAACACTGAAGCTTTCTTT.

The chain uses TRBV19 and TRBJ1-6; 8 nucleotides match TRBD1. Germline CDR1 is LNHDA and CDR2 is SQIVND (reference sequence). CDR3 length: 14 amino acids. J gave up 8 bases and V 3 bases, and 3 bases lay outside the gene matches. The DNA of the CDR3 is TGTGCCAGTAGTATCCAGGGGGCTTATTCACCCCTCCACTTT. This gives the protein CASSIQGAYSPLHF.

In nucleotides, the CDR3 is TGTGCCAGCACCTTCCTGGGACAGGGGGTGGCCGGGGAGCTGTTTTTT. Its protein is CASTFLGQGVAGELFF. The chain joins TRBV5-6 to TRBJ2-2; the match to TRBD1 covers 11 bases. Germline CDR1 reads SGHDT; CDR2 reads YYEEEE. The CDR3 is made up of 16 amino acids. V shed 6 bases and J 6 bases; nucleotides not matched to a gene: 10.

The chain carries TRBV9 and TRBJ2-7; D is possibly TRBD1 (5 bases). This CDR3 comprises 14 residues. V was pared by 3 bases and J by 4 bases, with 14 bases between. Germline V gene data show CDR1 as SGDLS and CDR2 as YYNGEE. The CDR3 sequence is CASSGTVQGYEQYF. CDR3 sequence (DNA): TGTGCCAGCAGCGGGACGGTTCAGGGATACGAGCAGTACTTC.

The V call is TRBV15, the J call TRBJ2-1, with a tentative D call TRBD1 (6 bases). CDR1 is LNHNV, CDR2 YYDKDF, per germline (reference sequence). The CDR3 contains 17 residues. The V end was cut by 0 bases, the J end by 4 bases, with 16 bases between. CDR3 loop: CATSRDLSAGVYNEQFF. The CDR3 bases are TGTGCCACCAGCAGAGATCTCTCGGCAGGGGTGTACAATGAGCAGTTCTTC.

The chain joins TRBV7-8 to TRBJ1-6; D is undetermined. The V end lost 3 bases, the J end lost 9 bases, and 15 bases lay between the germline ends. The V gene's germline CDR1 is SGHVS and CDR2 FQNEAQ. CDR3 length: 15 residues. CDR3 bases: TGTGCCAGCAGCTTTGAATTTGCCGTCGGTTCACCCCTCCACTTT. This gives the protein CASSFEFAVGSPLHF.

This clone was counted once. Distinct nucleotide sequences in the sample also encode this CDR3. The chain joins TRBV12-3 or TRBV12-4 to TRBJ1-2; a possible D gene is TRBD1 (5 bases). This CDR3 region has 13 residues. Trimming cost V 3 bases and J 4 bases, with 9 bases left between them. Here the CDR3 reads CASSLSGGYGYTF. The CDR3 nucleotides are TGTGCCAGCAGTTTGTCGGGGGGCTATGGCTACACCTTC.

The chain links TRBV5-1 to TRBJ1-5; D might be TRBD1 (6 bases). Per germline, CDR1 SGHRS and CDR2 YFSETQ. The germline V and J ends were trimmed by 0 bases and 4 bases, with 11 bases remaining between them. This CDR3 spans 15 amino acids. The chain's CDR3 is CASSLGSGANQPQHF. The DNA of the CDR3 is TGCGCCAGCAGCTTGGGGTCAGGGGCAAATCAGCCCCAGCATTTT.